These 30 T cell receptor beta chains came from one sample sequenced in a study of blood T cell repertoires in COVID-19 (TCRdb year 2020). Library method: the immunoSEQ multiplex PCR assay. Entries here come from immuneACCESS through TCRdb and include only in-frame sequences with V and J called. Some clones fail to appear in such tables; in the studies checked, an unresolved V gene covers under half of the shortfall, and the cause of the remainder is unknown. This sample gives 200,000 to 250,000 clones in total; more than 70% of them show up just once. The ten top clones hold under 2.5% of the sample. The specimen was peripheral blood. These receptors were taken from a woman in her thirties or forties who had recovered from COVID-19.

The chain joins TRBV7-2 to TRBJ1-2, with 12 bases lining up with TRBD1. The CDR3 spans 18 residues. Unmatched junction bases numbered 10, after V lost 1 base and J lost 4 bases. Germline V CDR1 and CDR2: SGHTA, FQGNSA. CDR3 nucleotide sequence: TGTGCCAGCAGCTTAGTCCGCGGGACAGGGGGCGGGAGCTATGGCTACACCTTC. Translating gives CASSLVRGTGGGSYGYTF.

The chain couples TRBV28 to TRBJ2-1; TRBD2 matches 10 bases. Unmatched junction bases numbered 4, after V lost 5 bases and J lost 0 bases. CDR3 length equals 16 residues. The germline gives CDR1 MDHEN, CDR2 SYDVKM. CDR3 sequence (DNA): TGTGCCAGCAGTCCCCGGACTAGCGGCTCCTACAATGAGCAGTTCTTC. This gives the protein CASSPRTSGSYNEQFF.

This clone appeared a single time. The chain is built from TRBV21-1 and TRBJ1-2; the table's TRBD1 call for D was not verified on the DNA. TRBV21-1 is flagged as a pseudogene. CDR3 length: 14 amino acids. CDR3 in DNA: TGTGCCAGCAGCAACGGTCGGGACATCTATGGCTACACCTTC. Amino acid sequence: CASSNGRDIYGYTF.

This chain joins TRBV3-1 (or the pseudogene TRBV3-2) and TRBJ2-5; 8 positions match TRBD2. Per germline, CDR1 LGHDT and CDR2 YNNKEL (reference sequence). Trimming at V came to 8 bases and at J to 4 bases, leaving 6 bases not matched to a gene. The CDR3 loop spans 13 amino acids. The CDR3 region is CASGGTRSETQYF. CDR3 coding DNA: TGTGCCAGCGGCGGGACTAGGTCAGAGACCCAGTACTTC.

The DNA for the CDR3 is TGTGCCAGCAGTGAAGTGCGACTAGTTTCTTACAATGAGCAGTTCTTC. It is translated as CASSEVRLVSYNEQFF. This rearrangement joins TRBV2 to TRBJ2-1, with D tentatively TRBD2 (6 bases). The CDR3 covers 16 residues. Trimming cost V 1 base and J 4 bases, with 14 bases left between them. Germline-derived CDR1 and CDR2 are SNHLY and FYNNEI. The full variable domain, with the rest looked up from reference TRBV2 and TRBJ2-1, is EPEVTQTPSHQVTQMGQEVILRCVPISNHLYFYWYRQILGQKVEFLVSFYNNEISEKSEIFDDQFSVERPDGSNFTLKIRSTKLEDSAMYFCASSEVRLVSYNEQFFGPGTRLTVL.

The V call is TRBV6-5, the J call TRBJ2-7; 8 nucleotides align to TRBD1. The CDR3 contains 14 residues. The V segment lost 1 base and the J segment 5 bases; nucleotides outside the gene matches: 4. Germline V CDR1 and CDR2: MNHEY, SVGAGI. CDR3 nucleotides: TGTGCCAGCAGTTACTACCGGACAGGGAACGAGCAGTACTTC. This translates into CASSYYRTGNEQYF.

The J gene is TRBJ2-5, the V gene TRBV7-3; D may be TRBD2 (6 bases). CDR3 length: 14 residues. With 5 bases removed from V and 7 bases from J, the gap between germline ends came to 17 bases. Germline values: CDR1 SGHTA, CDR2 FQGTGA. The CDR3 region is CASSPRGSLGTQYF. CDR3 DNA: TGTGCCAGCAGCCCACGGGGGTCACTCGGGACCCAGTACTTC.

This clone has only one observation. This chain's CDR3 is CATSDTRTSGGKETQYF. DNA of the CDR3: TGTGCCACCAGTGATACCCGGACTAGCGGGGGAAAAGAGACCCAGTACTTC. This rearrangement joins TRBV24-1 to TRBJ2-5, with 13 positions matching TRBD2. The CDR3 length is 17 residues. J lost 3 bases, V lost 3 bases, and 6 bases had no gene match. Looked up from germline, CDR1 is KGHDR and CDR2 is SFDVKD.

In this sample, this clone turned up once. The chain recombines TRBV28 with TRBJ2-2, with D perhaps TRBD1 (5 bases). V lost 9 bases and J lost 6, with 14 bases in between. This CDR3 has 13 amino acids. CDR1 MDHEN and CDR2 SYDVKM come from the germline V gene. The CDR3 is CASEAGQAGELFF. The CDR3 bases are TGTGCCAGTGAAGCAGGGCAGGCCGGGGAGCTGTTTTTT.

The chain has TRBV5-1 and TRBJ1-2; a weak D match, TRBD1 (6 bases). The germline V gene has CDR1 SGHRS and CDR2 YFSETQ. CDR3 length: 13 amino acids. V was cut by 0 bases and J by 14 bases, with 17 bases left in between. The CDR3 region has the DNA TGCGCCAGCAGCTTGGTAACAGGGTCGATGGGGACCTTC. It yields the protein CASSLVTGSMGTF.

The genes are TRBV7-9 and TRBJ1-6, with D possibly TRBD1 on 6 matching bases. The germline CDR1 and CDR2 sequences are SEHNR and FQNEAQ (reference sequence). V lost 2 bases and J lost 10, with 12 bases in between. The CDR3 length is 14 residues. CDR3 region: CASSLQRQESPLHF. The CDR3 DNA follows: TGTGCCAGCAGCTTACAGAGACAGGAATCACCCCTCCACTTT.

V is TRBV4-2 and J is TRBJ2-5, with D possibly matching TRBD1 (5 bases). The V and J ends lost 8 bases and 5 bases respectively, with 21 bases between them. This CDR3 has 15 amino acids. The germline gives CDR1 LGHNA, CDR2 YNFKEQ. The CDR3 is CASALDLKGAETQYF. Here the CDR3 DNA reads TGTGCCAGCGCGTTAGACCTCAAAGGGGCGGAGACCCAGTACTTC.

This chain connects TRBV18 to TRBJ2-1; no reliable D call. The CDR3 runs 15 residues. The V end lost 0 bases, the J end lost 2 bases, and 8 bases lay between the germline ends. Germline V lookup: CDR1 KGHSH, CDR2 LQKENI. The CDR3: CASSPPSTTYNEQFF. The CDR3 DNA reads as TGTGCCAGCTCACCACCGTCGACAACCTACAATGAGCAGTTCTTC.

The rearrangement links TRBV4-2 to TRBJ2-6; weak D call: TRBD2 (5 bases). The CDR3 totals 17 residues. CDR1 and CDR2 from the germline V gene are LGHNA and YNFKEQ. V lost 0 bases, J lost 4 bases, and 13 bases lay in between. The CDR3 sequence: CASSQDPPGVGANVLTF. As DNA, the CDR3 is TGTGCCAGCAGCCAAGATCCCCCCGGGGTCGGGGCCAACGTCCTGACTTTC.

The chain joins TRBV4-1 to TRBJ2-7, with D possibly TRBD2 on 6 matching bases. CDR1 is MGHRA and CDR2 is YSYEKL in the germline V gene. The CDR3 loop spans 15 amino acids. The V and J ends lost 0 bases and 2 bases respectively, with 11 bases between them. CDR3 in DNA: TGCGCCAGCAGCCAAGATAGCGGAAATCCCTACGAGCAGTACTTC. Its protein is CASSQDSGNPYEQYF.

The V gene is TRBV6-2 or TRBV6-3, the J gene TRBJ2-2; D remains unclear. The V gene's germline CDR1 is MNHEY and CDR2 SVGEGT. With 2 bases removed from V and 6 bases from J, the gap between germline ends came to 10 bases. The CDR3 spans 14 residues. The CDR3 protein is CASSYLRMAGELFF. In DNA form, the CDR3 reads TGTGCCAGCAGTTACCTGAGGATGGCCGGGGAGCTGTTTTTT.

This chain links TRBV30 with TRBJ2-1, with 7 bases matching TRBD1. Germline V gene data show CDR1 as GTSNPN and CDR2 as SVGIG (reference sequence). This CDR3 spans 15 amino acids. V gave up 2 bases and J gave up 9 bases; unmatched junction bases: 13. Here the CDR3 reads CAWSQRRTGSGEQFF. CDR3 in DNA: TGTGCCTGGAGTCAGCGCCGGACAGGCTCAGGTGAGCAGTTCTTC.

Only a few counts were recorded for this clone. The CDR3 sequence is CASSPRLAGETNTGELFF. CDR3 nucleotide sequence: TGTGCCAGCAGCCCCCGGCTAGCGGGAGAGACAAACACCGGGGAGCTGTTTTTT. The chain joins TRBV4-2 to TRBJ2-2; 10 bases are a match to TRBD2. CDR1 and CDR2 (germline): LGHNA, YNFKEQ. This CDR3 contains 18 residues. The J segment lost 2 bases and the V segment lost 4 bases, leaving 10 bases of the junction unmatched.

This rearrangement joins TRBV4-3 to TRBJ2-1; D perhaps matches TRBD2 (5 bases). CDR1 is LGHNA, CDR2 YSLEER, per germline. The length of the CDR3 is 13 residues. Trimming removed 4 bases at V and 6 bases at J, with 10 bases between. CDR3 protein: CASSPRTGNEQFF. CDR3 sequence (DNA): TGCGCCAGCAGCCCCCGGACTGGCAATGAGCAGTTCTTC.

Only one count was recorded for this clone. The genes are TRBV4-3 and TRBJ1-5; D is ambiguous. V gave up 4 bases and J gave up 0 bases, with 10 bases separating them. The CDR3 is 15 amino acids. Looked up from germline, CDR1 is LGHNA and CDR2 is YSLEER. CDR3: CASSPERYSNQPQHF. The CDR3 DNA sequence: TGCGCCAGCAGCCCTGAGCGGTATAGCAATCAGCCCCAGCATTTT.

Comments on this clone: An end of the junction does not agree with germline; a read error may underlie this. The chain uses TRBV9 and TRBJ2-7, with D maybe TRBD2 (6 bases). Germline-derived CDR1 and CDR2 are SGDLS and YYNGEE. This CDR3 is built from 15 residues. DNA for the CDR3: TGTGCCAGCAGCGTAGACGGAGGGGCCTCCGGAGAGCCGTACTTC. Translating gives CASSVDGGASGEPYF.

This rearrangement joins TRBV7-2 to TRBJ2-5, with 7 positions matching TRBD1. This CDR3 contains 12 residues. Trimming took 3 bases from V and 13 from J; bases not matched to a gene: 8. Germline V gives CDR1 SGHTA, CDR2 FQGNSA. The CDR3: CASSFAGTAAYF. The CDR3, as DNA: TGTGCCAGCAGCTTCGCCGGGACAGCTGCGTACTTC.

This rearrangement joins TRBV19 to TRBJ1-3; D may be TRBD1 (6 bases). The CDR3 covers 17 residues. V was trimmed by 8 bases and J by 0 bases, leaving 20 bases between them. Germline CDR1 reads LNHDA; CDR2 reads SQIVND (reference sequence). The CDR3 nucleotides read TGTGCCAGTGGCCAGGGAGGGGGGTCACCCTCTGGAAACACCATATATTTT. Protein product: CASGQGGGSPSGNTIYF. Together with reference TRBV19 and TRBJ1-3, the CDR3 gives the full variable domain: DGGITQSPKYLFRKEGQNVTLSCEQNLNHDAMYWYRQDPGQGLRLIYYSQIVNDFQKGDIAEGYSVSREKKESFPLTVTSAQKNPTAFYLCASGQGGGSPSGNTIYFGEGSWLTVV.

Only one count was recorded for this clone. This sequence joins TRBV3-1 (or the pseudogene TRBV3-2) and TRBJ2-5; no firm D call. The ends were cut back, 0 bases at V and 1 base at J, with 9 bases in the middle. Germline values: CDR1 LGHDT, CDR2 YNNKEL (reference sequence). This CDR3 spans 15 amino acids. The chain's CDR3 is CASSQDAGSQETQYF. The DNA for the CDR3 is TGTGCCAGCAGCCAAGATGCAGGAAGCCAAGAGACCCAGTACTTC.

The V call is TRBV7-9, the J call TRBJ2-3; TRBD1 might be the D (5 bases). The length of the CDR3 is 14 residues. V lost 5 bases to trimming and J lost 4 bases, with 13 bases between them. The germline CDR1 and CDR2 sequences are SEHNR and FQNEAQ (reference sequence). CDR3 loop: CASSPPAGPDTQYF. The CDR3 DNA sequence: TGTGCCAGCAGCCCCCCGGCAGGGCCAGATACGCAGTATTTT.

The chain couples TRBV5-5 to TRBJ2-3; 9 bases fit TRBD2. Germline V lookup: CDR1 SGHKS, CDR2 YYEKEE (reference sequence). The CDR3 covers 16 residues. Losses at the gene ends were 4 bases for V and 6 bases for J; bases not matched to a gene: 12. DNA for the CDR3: TGTGCCAGCAGCAGACGACTAAGCGGGGGGATGGATACGCAGTATTTT. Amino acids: CASSRRLSGGMDTQYF.

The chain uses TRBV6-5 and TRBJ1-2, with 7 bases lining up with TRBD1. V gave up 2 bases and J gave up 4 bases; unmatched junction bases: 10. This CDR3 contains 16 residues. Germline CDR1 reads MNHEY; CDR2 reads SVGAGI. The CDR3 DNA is TGTGCCAGCAGTTACGGGGGACAGCCCAAGGGCTATGGCTACACCTTC. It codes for CASSYGGQPKGYGYTF.

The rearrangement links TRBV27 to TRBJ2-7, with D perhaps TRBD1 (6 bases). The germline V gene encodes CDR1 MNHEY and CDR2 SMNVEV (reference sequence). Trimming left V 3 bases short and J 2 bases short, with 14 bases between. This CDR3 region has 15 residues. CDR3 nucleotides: TGTGCCAGCAGTTTGCCAGGGGCAACGACCTACGAGCAGTACTTC. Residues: CASSLPGATTYEQYF.

The CDR3 is CASSKERGGYTF. CDR3 nucleotides: TGTGCCAGCAGCAAAGAACGGGGGGGCTACACCTTC. The rearrangement joins TRBV21-1 to TRBJ1-2. TRBV21-1 is labeled a pseudogene. This CDR3 spans 12 amino acids.

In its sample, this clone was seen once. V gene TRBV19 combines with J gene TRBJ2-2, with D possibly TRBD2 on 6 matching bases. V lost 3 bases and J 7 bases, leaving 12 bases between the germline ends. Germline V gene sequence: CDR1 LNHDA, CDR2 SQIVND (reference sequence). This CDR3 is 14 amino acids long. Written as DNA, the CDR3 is TGTGCCAGTAGTATCAGGTCGGGGGTCGGGGAGCTGTTTTTT. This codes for CASSIRSGVGELFF.